This T cell receptor beta chain was documented in a study of brain T cells in children with intractable seizures. Here immunoSEQ multiplex PCR was the method, and the copy in TCRdb shows in-frame clones only, minus some. The sample shows approximately 330,000 clones, 93% of them seen only once. The CDR3 consists of 15 residues. The germline V gene encodes CDR1 LGHDT and CDR2 YNNKEL (reference sequence). Trimming pared 4 bases from V and 9 bases from J, leaving 19 bases between. Time point described: blood from clinic visit 5 months post-surgery; TSC patient then seizure free. Sequenced material: peripheral blood, taken 5 to 6 months after surgery. The rearrangement joins TRBV3-1 (or the pseudogene TRBV3-2) to TRBJ2-4; D tentatively fits TRBD1 or TRBD2 (6 bases each). The receptor's source is a boy younger than two with tuberous sclerosis and intractable seizures. In nucleotides, the CDR3 is TGTGCCAGCAGCCCCCAGGGTTCAGGGGAGGTCATTCAGTACTTC. Encoded protein: CASSPQGSGEVIQYF.